Described below is a single TCR beta chain sequence and its context. Germline CDR1 is SEHNR and CDR2 is FQNEAQ (reference sequence). CDR3 length equals 12 residues. V dropped 4 bases and J dropped 10 bases, with 11 bases sitting between them. This sample stems from a study of T cell changes during pregnancy in multiple sclerosis. Method: immunoSEQ multiplex PCR; TCRdb's copy keeps in-frame clones and lacks some. The repertoire consists of tens of thousands of clones, with around 94% occurring once and the leading ten covering about 5.5%. The chain links TRBV7-9 to TRBJ2-1, with D hard to call. The sequence was obtained from a female donor with multiple sclerosis, enrolled in a pregnancy study. This specimen was CD8+ T cells from peripheral blood mononuclear cells, taken before pregnancy. CDR3 nucleotides: TGTGCCAGCAGCTCCATTGGGCAGGAGCAGTTCTTC. Encoded protein: CASSSIGQEQFF.